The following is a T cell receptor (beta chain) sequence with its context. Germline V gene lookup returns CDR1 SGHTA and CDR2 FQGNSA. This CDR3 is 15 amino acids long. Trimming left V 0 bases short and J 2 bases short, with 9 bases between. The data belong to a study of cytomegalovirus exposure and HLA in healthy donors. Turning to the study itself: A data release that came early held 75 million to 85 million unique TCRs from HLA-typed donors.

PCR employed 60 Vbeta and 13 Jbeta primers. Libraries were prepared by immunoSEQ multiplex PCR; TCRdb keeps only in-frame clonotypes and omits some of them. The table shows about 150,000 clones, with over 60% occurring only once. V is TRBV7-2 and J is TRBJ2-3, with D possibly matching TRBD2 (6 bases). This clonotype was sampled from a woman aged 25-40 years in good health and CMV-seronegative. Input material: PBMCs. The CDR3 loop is CASSLAGLHTDTQYF. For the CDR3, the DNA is TGTGCCAGCAGCTTAGCCGGACTACACACAGATACGCAGTATTTT.